What follows are 32 T cell receptor beta chains derived from one specimen sequenced in a study of healthy donors' naive CD4 and CD8 T cells. TCR libraries were built from 450 to 650 ng of total RNA by linear amplification. TCRdb processed the reads anew with MiXCR; each CDR3 protein has one entry. The data contain around 180,000 distinct CDR3 sequences, 65% to 80% of them singletons. Sequencing was performed on naive CD4+ and CD8+ T cells sorted from blood, pooled from several donors. These receptor sequences come from a pool of human donors in good health; the sample pools cells from several healthy donors.

This clonotype was recorded only once. The gene calls are TRBV18 and TRBJ2-7; either TRBD1 or TRBD2 may supply D (5 bases each). Germline CDR1 reads KGHSH; CDR2 reads LQKENI. The V end was cut by 4 bases, the J end by 6 bases, with 16 bases between. The CDR3 length is 14 residues. The CDR3 DNA is TGTGCCAGCTCACTTTTTCGGGACGAAGGCGAGCAGTACTTC. Amino acids: CASSLFRDEGEQYF.

V is TRBV29-1 and J is TRBJ2-7; D gene ambiguous. The CDR3 totals 12 residues. The germline V gene encodes CDR1 SQVTM and CDR2 ANQGSEA. V lost 3 bases, J lost 7 bases, and 13 bases lay in between. CDR3 sequence (DNA): TGCAGCGTTGAGCCGCAGGTAGGAGAGCAGTACTTC. Its protein is CSVEPQVGEQYF.

The V gene is TRBV5-4, the J gene TRBJ1-1; the D is unclear. Germline V gene data show CDR1 as SGHNT and CDR2 as YYREEE (reference sequence). Deletions cut 3 bases from V and 4 bases from J, with 7 bases between. CDR3 length: 12 residues. CDR3 sequence: CASSSRPTEAFF. The DNA of the CDR3 is TGTGCCAGCAGCTCCCGACCCACTGAAGCTTTCTTT.

This clonotype has just a few counts. The V and J genes are TRBV29-1 and TRBJ2-3; tentative D call: TRBD1 (6 bases). The ends were cut back, 5 bases at V and 1 base at J, with 7 bases in the middle. The CDR3 spans 12 residues. Germline-derived CDR1 and CDR2 are SQVTM and ANQGSEA. The CDR3 loop is CSVPGGTDTQYF. The CDR3 nucleotides are TGCAGCGTTCCAGGGGGCACAGATACGCAGTATTTT.

V is TRBV10-3 and J is TRBJ1-5, with 7 bases matching TRBD1. CDR1 ENHRY and CDR2 SYGVKD come from the germline V gene. This CDR3 has 13 residues. The junction had 3 bases not matched to a gene; V was cut back by 10 bases and J by 0 bases. In nucleotides, the CDR3 is TGTGCCACTCACAGGGGTAGCAATCAGCCCCAGCATTTT. Its translation: CATHRGSNQPQHF.

This rearrangement joins TRBV19 to TRBJ2-7, with TRBD2 matching over 8 bases. Germline V gene lookup returns CDR1 LNHDA and CDR2 SQIVND (reference sequence). This CDR3 comprises 14 residues. The trim removed 5 bases at V and 5 bases at J, leaving 8 bases unmatched. CDR3 in amino acids: CASSSASGLNEQYF. CDR3 DNA sequence: TGTGCCAGTAGTTCGGCTAGCGGGCTCAACGAGCAGTACTTC.

J is TRBJ2-7 and V is TRBV6-4, with D perhaps TRBD1 (6 bases). V was clipped by 3 bases and J by 6 bases, with 12 bases between them. The CDR3 length is 13 residues. CDR1 MRHNA and CDR2 SNTAGT come from the germline V gene. CDR3 in amino acids: CASSEVGASEQYF. The CDR3 nucleotides are TGTGCCAGCAGTGAGGTGGGGGCTTCCGAGCAGTACTTC.

This clonotype occurred once. The chain combines TRBV27 with TRBJ2-7; no clear D gene. CDR1 is MNHEY, CDR2 SMNVEV, per germline (reference sequence). This CDR3 region has 13 residues. The V end was cut by 3 bases, the J end by 3 bases, with 9 bases between. The CDR3 DNA follows: TGTGCCAGCAGTTTTGGCAGACACTACGAGCAGTACTTC. This gives the protein CASSFGRHYEQYF.

The table lists this clonotype with a count of one. The CDR3 is CASSIGLAGSSYNEQFF. DNA of the CDR3: TGTGCCAGTAGTATAGGGCTAGCGGGGAGCTCCTACAATGAGCAGTTCTTC. The chain couples TRBV19 to TRBJ2-1, with 9 bases that match TRBD2. This CDR3 is 17 amino acids long. The V and J ends lost 1 base and 0 bases, in that order; junction bases with no gene match: 4. Germline loops: CDR1 LNHDA, CDR2 SQIVND (reference sequence).

The chain links TRBV10-3 to TRBJ1-6; no clear D. CDR1 and CDR2 (germline): ENHRY, SYGVKD. The CDR3 contains 12 residues. Trimming left V 2 bases short and J 7 bases short, with 3 bases between. The CDR3 region is CAISEPNSPLHF. In DNA form, the CDR3 reads TGTGCCATCAGTGAGCCCAATTCACCCCTCCACTTT.

The chain combines TRBV2 with TRBJ2-6; the D call may be TRBD1 or TRBD2 (5 bases each). The V end lost 6 bases, the J end lost 0 bases, and 6 bases lay between the germline ends. Germline CDR1 reads SNHLY; CDR2 reads FYNNEI. The CDR3 is 14 residues long. Here the CDR3 DNA reads TGTGCCAGCAGGAGGGGCTCTGGGGCCAACGTCCTGACTTTC. It yields the protein CASRRGSGANVLTF.

The chain carries TRBV30 and TRBJ1-5, with unresolved D. Germline V gives CDR1 GTSNPN, CDR2 SVGIG (reference sequence). The CDR3 has 13 amino acids. Between the trimmed V and J ends, which lost 2 bases and 4 bases, there was a span of 9 bases. In DNA, the CDR3 is TGTGCCTGGAGTCCCCAGCAGAATCAGCCCCAGCATTTT. Translating gives CAWSPQQNQPQHF.

This sequence joins TRBV29-1 and TRBJ1-2; D is undetermined. The CDR3 consists of 11 residues. In germline, CDR1 is SQVTM, CDR2 ANQGSEA. V was trimmed by 5 bases and J by 10 bases, leaving 14 bases between them. The CDR3 region is CSVRNEANYTF. In DNA, the CDR3 is TGCAGCGTTAGAAATGAGGCGAACTACACCTTC.

There are a few counts of this clonotype. This chain uses TRBV29-1 with TRBJ2-5; tentative D call: TRBD1 (6 bases). The CDR3 has 12 amino acids. Germline V gives CDR1 SQVTM, CDR2 ANQGSEA. Between the trimmed V and J ends, which lost 7 bases and 3 bases, there was a span of 12 bases. The CDR3 loop reads CSALRTEETQYF. In nucleotides, the CDR3 is TGCAGCGCCCTTAGGACAGAAGAGACCCAGTACTTC.

V gene TRBV29-1 combines with J gene TRBJ2-7; D is unresolved. V lost 4 bases to trimming and J lost 6 bases, with 22 bases between them. CDR1 SQVTM and CDR2 ANQGSEA come from the germline V gene. This CDR3 spans 15 amino acids. Here the CDR3 reads CSVVSPEVTIREQYF. CDR3 in DNA: TGCAGCGTTGTTAGTCCAGAGGTCACTATTCGCGAGCAGTACTTC.

V usage is TRBV6-2 or TRBV6-3 and J usage is TRBJ2-5, with TRBD1 matching 7 bases. Germline V lookup: CDR1 MNHEY, CDR2 SVGEGT. Trimming removed 6 bases from V and 2 bases from J; junction bases left unmatched: 6. This CDR3 has 14 amino acids. CDR3 region: CASRKQGLQETQYF. In nucleotides, the CDR3 is TGTGCCAGCAGGAAACAGGGGTTACAAGAGACCCAGTACTTC.

The rearrangement joins TRBV5-6 to TRBJ2-5; TRBD1 is a possible D gene (8 bases). V was shortened by 4 bases and J by 7 bases, with 14 bases between the two germline ends. This CDR3 has 13 amino acids. Germline V gene lookup returns CDR1 SGHDT and CDR2 YYEEEE. This CDR3 reads CASSQTGEGTQYF. In nucleotides, the CDR3 is TGTGCCAGCAGCCAGACAGGGGAGGGGACCCAGTACTTC. The full variable domain, completed using reference TRBV5-6 and TRBJ2-5, is DAGVTQSPTHLIKTRGQQVTLRCSPKSGHDTVSWYQQALGQGPQFIFQYYEEEERQRGNFPDRFSGHQFPNYSSELNVNALLLGDSALYLCASSQTGEGTQYFGPGTRLLVL.

The rearrangement uses TRBV27 and TRBJ2-7, with 9 nucleotides matching TRBD1. The germline V gene has CDR1 MNHEY and CDR2 SMNVEV (reference sequence). The CDR3 runs 16 residues. The V segment lost 5 bases and the J segment 4 bases; nucleotides outside the gene matches: 12. The CDR3 protein is CASSLTPGQGLYEQYF. The CDR3 bases are TGTGCCAGCAGTCTCACCCCGGGACAGGGTCTTTACGAGCAGTACTTC.

The V gene is TRBV29-1, the J gene TRBJ2-3; 7 positions match TRBD1. CDR3 length: 13 amino acids. Germline V CDR1 and CDR2: SQVTM, ANQGSEA. V was clipped by 5 bases and J by 0 bases; unmatched bases: 2. CDR3 amino acids: CSVRGRSTDTQYF. The CDR3 coding sequence is TGCAGCGTTAGGGGGCGTAGCACAGATACGCAGTATTTT.

The chain has TRBV6-5 and TRBJ2-3; possibly TRBD1 or TRBD2 for D (5 bases each). The V gene's germline CDR1 is MNHEY and CDR2 SVGAGI. Trimming pared 5 bases from V and 6 bases from J, leaving 21 bases between. The CDR3 is made up of 16 amino acids. CDR3 sequence (DNA): TGTGCCAGCAGTAGAGGGACGACGGCTCTATCGGATACGCAGTATTTT. Its protein is CASSRGTTALSDTQYF.

There are a few counts of this clonotype. This rearrangement joins TRBV29-1 to TRBJ2-1; 14 bases match TRBD2. Germline CDR1 reads SQVTM; CDR2 reads ANQGSEA. The junction had 3 bases not matched to a gene; V was cut back by 4 bases and J by 1 base. The CDR3 runs 16 residues. The chain's CDR3 is CSVGLAGGRSYNEQFF. The CDR3 coding sequence is TGCAGCGTTGGACTAGCGGGAGGGCGGTCCTACAATGAGCAGTTCTTC.

Only a few counts were recorded for this clonotype. CDR3 loop: CAISQQNTEAFF. CDR3 coding DNA: TGTGCCATCAGTCAGCAGAACACTGAAGCTTTCTTT. This chain joins TRBV10-3 and TRBJ1-1, with D hard to call. V shed 5 bases and J shed 1 base, with 5 bases lying between them. This CDR3 has 12 residues. Per the germline V gene, CDR1 is ENHRY and CDR2 is SYGVKD.

The CDR3 reads CSVGGSNTEAFF. The CDR3 DNA follows: TGCAGCGTTGGTGGCAGTAACACTGAAGCTTTCTTT. J is TRBJ1-1 and V is TRBV29-1, with D unclear. The CDR3 runs to 12 residues. CDR1 and CDR2 from the germline V gene are SQVTM and ANQGSEA. Trimming took 4 bases from V and 2 from J, leaving 8 bases between them.

This clonotype was observed a handful of times. It may be a read error: a sequence one base away is much more abundant. The chain uses TRBV12-3 or TRBV12-4 and TRBJ1-1; a possible D gene is TRBD1 (6 bases). The CDR3 length is 16 residues. Between the trimmed V and J ends, which lost 7 bases and 7 bases, there was a span of 25 bases. DNA for the CDR3: TGTGCCAGCAATAACATCCGTAGGGGGTTTCGCATTGAAGCTTTCTTT. It encodes CASNNIRRGFRIEAFF.

V gene TRBV27 combines with J gene TRBJ1-2; 9 nucleotides align to TRBD1. The V and J ends lost 5 bases and 1 base, in that order; junction bases with no gene match: 5. The CDR3 totals 15 residues. Germline-derived CDR1 and CDR2 are MNHEY and SMNVEV (reference sequence). This CDR3 is CASSQGTGNNYGYTF. Written as DNA, the CDR3 is TGTGCCAGCAGTCAAGGGACAGGGAATAACTATGGCTACACCTTC.

This clonotype was picked up one time. The chain is built from TRBV29-1 and TRBJ2-2; 7 bases match TRBD1. Germline loops: CDR1 SQVTM, CDR2 ANQGSEA. V lost 3 bases, J lost 1 base, and 2 bases stayed unmatched. This CDR3 contains 14 residues. CDR3 loop: CSVETGRNTGELFF. As DNA, the CDR3 is TGCAGCGTTGAGACAGGGCGGAACACCGGGGAGCTGTTTTTT.

This clonotype was seen just once. This rearrangement joins TRBV19 to TRBJ2-4, with D uncertain. The CDR3 extends over 16 amino acids. V was shortened by 1 base and J by 0 bases, with 10 bases between the two germline ends. Germline CDR1 and CDR2: LNHDA and SQIVND (reference sequence). The chain's CDR3 is CASSIVPGLAKNIQYF. The DNA for the CDR3 is TGTGCCAGTAGTATAGTACCGGGCCTAGCCAAAAACATTCAGTACTTC.

DNA for the CDR3: TGTGCCAGCAGACGACGGGGAGGACAGGGTGGCGAGCAGTACTTC. Encoded protein: CASRRRGGQGGEQYF. The chain has TRBV6-5 and TRBJ2-7, with 8 bases that match TRBD1. The CDR3 runs to 15 residues. V lost 6 bases, J lost 6 bases, and 13 bases stayed unmatched. Germline V gives CDR1 MNHEY, CDR2 SVGAGI.

This chain links TRBV29-1 with TRBJ1-2; 7 nucleotides match TRBD1. The CDR3 has 12 amino acids. With V trimmed by 4 bases and J by 5 bases, 4 bases remained unmatched. Germline assignment: CDR1 SQVTM and CDR2 ANQGSEA. The CDR3 coding sequence is TGCAGCGTTGGGACAGGAACGTATGGCTACACCTTC. This gives the protein CSVGTGTYGYTF.

The chain combines TRBV6-1 with TRBJ1-5; D remains ambiguous. The germline gives CDR1 MNHNS, CDR2 SASEGT. This CDR3 is 13 amino acids long. The ends were cut back, 8 bases at V and 2 bases at J, with 10 bases in the middle. The CDR3 DNA sequence: TGTGCCAGCCGCCGACAAGGCAATCAGCCCCAGCATTTT. This gives the protein CASRRQGNQPQHF.

V and J are TRBV5-5 and TRBJ1-1; D call uncertain. CDR1 SGHKS and CDR2 YYEKEE come from the germline V gene (reference sequence). The CDR3 has 14 residues. V lost 3 bases, J lost 8 bases, and 17 bases lay in between. The CDR3 DNA sequence: TGTGCCAGCAGCTGGGAGGGCCTAGGGAGCGAAGCTTTCTTT. This sequence encodes CASSWEGLGSEAFF.

J is TRBJ2-7 and V is TRBV12-3 or TRBV12-4; D ambiguous. With 8 bases removed from V and 3 bases from J, the gap between germline ends came to 11 bases. This CDR3 contains 12 residues. CDR3 coding DNA: TGTGCCAGCCGCGGTGAGTTCTACGAGCAGTACTTC. As protein: CASRGEFYEQYF.